The present TCR beta chain was sequenced within a study of yellow fever vaccine responses in identical twins. Study results and caveats: Twins' vaccine T cell responses were reported to seem partly convergent and partly personalized.

One entry per CDR3 protein, called by TCRdb with MiXCR from the RT-PCR reads. The table has roughly 14,000 distinct CDR3 sequences, roughly 80% seen once. CDR1 and CDR2 (germline): KGHDR, SFDVKD. The CDR3 has 12 residues. V was shortened by 4 bases and J by 1 base, with 3 bases between the two germline ends. Details on this clonotype: Antigen specificity is unknown.

This TCR came from a woman aged 18-35 years who received the yellow fever vaccine. This specimen consisted of T cells from blood (PBMCs), unsorted or a sorted subset (not recorded which), obtained before or after yellow fever vaccination (not recorded which). The chain joins TRBV24-1 to TRBJ2-5; D is unresolved. For the CDR3, the DNA is TGTGCCACCAGTGACCGCCAAGAGACCCAGTACTTC. This encodes CATSDRQETQYF.